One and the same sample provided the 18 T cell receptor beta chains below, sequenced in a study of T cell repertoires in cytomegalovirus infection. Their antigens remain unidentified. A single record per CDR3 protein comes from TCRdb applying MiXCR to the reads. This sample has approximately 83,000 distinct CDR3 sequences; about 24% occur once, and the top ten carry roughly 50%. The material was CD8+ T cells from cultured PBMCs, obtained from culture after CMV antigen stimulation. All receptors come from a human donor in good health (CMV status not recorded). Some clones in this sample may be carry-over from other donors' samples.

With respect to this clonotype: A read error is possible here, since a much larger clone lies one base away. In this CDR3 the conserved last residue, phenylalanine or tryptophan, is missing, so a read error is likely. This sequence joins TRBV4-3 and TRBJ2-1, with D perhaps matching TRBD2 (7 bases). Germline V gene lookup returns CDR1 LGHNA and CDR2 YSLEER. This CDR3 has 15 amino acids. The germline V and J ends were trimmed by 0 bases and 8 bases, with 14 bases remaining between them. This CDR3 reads CASSQDRGGADEQFS. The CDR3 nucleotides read TGCGCCAGCAGCCAAGATAGGGGGGGAGCGGATGAGCAGTTCTCC.

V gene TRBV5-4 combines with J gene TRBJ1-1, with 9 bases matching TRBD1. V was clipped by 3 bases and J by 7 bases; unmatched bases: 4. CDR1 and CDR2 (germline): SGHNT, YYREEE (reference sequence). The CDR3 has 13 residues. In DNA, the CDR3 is TGTGCCAGCAGCTCGGGACAGGGCTATGAAGCTTTCTTT. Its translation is CASSSGQGYEAFF.

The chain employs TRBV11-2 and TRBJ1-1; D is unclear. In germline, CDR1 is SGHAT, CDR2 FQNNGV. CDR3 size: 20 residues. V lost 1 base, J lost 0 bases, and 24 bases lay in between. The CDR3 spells CASSLGNPGVYEGVNTEAFF. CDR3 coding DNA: TGTGCCAGCAGCTTAGGAAATCCGGGAGTTTATGAAGGAGTGAACACTGAAGCTTTCTTT.

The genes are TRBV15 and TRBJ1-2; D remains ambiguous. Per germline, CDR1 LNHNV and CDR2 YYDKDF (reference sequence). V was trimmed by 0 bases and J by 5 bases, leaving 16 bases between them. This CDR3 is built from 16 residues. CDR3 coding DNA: TGTGCCACCAGCAGAGATATGGCCTCCGGGATATATGGCTACACCTTC. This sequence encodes CATSRDMASGIYGYTF.

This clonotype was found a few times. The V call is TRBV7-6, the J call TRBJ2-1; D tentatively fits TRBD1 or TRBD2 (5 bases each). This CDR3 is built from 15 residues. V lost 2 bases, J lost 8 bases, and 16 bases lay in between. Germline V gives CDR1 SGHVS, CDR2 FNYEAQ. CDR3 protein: CASSLPGRSSDEQFF. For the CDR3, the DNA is TGTGCCAGCAGCTTACCGGGACGTTCGAGTGATGAGCAGTTCTTC.

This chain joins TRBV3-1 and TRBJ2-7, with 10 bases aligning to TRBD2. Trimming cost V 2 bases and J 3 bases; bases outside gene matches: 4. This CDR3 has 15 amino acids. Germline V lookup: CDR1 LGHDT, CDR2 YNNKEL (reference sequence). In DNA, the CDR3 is TGTGCCAGCAGCCAACCTAGCGGGGGCAGCTACGAGCAGTACTTC. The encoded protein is CASSQPSGGSYEQYF.

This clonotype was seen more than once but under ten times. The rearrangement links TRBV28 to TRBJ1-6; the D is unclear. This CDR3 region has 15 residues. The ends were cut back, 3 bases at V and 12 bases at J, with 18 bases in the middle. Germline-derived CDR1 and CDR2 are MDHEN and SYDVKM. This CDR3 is CASSLTRGGWLPLHF. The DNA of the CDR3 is TGTGCCAGCAGTTTGACGAGAGGTGGGTGGTTACCCCTCCACTTT.

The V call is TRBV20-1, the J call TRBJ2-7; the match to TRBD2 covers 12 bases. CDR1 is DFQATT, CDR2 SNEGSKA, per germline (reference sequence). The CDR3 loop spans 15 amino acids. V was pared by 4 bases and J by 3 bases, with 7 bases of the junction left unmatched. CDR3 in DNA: TGCAGTGCTACCAGGACTAGCGGGGTTAACTACGAGCAGTACTTC. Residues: CSATRTSGVNYEQYF.

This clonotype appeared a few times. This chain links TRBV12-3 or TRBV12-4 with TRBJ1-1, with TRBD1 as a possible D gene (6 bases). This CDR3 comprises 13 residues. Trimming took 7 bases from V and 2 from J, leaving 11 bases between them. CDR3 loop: CASIWDINTEAFF. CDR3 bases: TGTGCCAGCATTTGGGACATCAACACTGAAGCTTTCTTT.

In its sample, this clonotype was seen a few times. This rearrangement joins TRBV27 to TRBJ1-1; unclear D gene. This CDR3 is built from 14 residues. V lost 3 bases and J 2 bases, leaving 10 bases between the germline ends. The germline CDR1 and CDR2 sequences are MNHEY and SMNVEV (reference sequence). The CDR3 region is CASSFGKANTEAFF. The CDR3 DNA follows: TGTGCCAGCAGTTTTGGTAAGGCTAACACTGAAGCTTTCTTT.

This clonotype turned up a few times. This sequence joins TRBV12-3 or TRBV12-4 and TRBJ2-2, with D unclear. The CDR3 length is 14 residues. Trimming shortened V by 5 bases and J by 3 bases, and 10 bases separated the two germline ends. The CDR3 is CASSEALYTGELFF. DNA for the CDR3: TGTGCCAGCAGTGAGGCACTGTACACCGGGGAGCTGTTTTTT.

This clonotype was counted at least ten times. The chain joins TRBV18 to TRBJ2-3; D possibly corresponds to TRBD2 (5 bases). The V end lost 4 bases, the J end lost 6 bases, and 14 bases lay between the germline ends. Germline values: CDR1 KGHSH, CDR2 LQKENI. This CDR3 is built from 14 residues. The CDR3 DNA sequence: TGTGCCAGCTCACGCGCTGGGAGTTGGGATACGCAGTATTTT. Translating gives CASSRAGSWDTQYF. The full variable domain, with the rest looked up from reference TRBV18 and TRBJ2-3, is NAGVMQNPRHLVRRRGQEARLRCSPMKGHSHVYWYRQLPEEGLKFMVYLQKENIIDESGMPKERFSAEFPKEGPSILRIQQVVRGDSAAYFCASSRAGSWDTQYFGPGTRLTVL.

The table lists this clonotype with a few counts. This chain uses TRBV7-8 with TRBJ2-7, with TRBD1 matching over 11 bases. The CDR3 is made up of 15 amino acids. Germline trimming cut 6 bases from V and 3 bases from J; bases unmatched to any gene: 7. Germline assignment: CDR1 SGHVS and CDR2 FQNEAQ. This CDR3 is CASRPGTGGHYEQYF. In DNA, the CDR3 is TGTGCCAGCAGGCCTGGGACAGGGGGACACTACGAGCAGTACTTC.

CDR3 residues: CASSLRGIEGYGYTF. Written as DNA, the CDR3 is TGTGCCAGCAGCTTAAGGGGGATTGAAGGGTATGGCTACACCTTC. The V call is TRBV7-4, the J call TRBJ1-2; tentative D call: TRBD1 (6 bases). V lost 2 bases to trimming and J lost 5 bases, with 15 bases between them. This CDR3 is built from 15 residues. Germline V gene sequence: CDR1 SGHVT, CDR2 SQSDAQ.

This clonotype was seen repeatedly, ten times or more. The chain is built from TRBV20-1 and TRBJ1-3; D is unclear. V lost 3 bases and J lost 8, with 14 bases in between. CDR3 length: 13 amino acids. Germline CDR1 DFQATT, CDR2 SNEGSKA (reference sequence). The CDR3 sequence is CSASQFSSDTIYF. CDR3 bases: TGCAGTGCTAGCCAGTTCTCTTCTGACACCATATATTTT.

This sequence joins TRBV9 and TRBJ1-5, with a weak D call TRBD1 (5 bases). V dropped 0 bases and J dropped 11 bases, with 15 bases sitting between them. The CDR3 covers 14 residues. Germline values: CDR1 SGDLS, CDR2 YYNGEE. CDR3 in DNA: TGTGCCAGCAGCGTAGCCGTCCAGGGATCAGCCCAGCATTTT. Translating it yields CASSVAVQGSAQHF.

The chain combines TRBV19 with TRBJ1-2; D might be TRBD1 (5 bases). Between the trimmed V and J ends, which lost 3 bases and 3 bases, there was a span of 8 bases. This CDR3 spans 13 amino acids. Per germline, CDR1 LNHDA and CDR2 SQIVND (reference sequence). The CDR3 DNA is TGTGCCAGTAGTATGGGGGGATACTATGGCTACACCTTC. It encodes CASSMGGYYGYTF.

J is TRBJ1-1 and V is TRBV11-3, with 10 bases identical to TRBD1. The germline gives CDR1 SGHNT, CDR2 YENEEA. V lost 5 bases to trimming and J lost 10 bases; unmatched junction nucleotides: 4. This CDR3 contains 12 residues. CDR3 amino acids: CASSPWTGGAFF. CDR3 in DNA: TGTGCCAGCAGCCCATGGACAGGGGGAGCTTTCTTT.